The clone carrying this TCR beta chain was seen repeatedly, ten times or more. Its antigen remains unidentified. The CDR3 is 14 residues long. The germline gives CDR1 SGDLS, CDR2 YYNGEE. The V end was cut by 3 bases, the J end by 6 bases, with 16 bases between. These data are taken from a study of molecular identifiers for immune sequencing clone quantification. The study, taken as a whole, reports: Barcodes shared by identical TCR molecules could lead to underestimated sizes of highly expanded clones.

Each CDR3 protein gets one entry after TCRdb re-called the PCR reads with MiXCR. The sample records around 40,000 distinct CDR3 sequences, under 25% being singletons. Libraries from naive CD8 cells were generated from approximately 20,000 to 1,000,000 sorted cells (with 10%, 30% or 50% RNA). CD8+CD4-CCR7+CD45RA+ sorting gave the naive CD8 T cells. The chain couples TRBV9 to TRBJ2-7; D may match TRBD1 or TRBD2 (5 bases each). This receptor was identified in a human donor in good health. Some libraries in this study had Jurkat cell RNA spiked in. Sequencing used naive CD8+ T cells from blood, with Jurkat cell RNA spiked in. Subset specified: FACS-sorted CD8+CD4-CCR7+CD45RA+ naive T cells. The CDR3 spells CASSASIQGVEQYF. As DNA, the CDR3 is TGTGCCAGCAGCGCCAGCATCCAGGGAGTCGAGCAGTACTTC. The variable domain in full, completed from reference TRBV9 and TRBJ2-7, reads DSGVTQTPKHLITATGQRVTLRCSPRSGDLSVYWYQQSLDQGLQFLIQYYNGEERAKGNILERFSAQQFPDLHSELNLSSLELGDSALYFCASSASIQGVEQYFGPGTRLTVT.